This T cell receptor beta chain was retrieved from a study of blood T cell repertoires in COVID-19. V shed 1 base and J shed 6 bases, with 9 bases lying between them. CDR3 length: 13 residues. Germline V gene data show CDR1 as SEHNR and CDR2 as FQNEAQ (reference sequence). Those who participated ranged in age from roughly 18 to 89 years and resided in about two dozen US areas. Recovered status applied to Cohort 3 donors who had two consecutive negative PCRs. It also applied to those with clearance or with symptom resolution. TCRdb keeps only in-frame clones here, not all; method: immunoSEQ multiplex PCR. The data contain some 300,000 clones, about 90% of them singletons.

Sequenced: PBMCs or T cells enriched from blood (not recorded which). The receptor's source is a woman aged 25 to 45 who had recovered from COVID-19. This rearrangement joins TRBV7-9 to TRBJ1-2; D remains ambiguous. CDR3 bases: TGTGCCAGCAGCTTAGAGCCGGGAGATGGCTACACCTTC. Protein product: CASSLEPGDGYTF.